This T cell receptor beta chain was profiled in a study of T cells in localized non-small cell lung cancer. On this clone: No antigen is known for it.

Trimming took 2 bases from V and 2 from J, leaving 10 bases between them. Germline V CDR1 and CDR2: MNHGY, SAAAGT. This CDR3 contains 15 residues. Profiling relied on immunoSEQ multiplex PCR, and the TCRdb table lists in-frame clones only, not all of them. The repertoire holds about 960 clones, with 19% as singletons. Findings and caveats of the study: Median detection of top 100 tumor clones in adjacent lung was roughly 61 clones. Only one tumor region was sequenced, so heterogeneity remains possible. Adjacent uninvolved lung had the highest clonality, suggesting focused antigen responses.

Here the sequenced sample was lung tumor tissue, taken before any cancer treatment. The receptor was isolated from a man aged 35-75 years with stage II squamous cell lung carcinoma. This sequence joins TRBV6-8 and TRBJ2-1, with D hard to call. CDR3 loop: CASSYGQVPYNEQFF. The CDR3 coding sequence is TGTGCCAGCAGTTACGGGCAGGTTCCCTACAATGAGCAGTTCTTC.